Below, one TCR beta chain is given with its context. What it binds is not known. It was autoimmune disease history or systemic immunosuppression that excluded patients. The record originates from a study of OX40 agonist ivuxolimab in advanced cancers. This CDR3 is 16 amino acids long. Some clones are missing from TCRdb's copy, which holds only in-frame ones; the method was immunoSEQ multiplex PCR. The table has tens of thousands of clones, over 70% seen once. Findings and limits, study-wide: Expanded clones tended on average to be more numerous among CD8+ T cells than CD4+.

This chain uses TRBV21-1 with TRBJ2-7; the D call in the table, TRBD1, was not verified against the DNA. TRBV21-1 is labeled a pseudogene. This TCR was sampled from an adult with an advanced solid tumor such as melanoma, head and neck, liver or kidney cancer. The sample was CD4+ or CD8+ T cells sorted from blood, taken in a trial of the OX40 agonist ivuxolimab. The CDR3 coding sequence is TGTGCCAGCAGCTGCAGTAATGGACAGGGGTCCTACGAGCAGTACTTC. This codes for CASSCSNGQGSYEQYF.